These 4 T cell receptor beta chains came from one sample sequenced in a study of vaccination and CD4 T cells after COVID-19. For these receptors, no antigen is known. The treatment here: roughly 11-day PBMC culture with coronavirus spike peptide pools or control peptides (ViraFEST assay). Sequence data for DNA of cultured CD4+ T cells were generated by the Oncomine TCR Beta short-read assay. TCRdb redid the calling of the PCR reads with MiXCR, one entry per CDR3 protein. Here the sample spans fewer than 25,000 distinct CDR3 sequences, around half being singletons. Sequenced material: CD4+ T cells from blood, cultured in vitro. The receptor set was obtained from a human donor who had recovered from COVID-19.

The chain has TRBV29-1 and TRBJ2-3; maybe TRBD1 (6 bases). Trimming left V 1 base short and J 2 bases short, with 19 bases between. CDR3 length: 17 residues. In germline, CDR1 is SQVTM, CDR2 ANQGSEA. Here the CDR3 reads CSVEGPMDRYITDTQYF. Written as DNA, the CDR3 is TGCAGCGTTGAAGGACCCATGGACAGATACATCACAGATACGCAGTATTTT.

DNA of the CDR3: TGTGCCAGCAGCTATTCCGGGACACAGACGATTAACACTGAAGCTTTCTTT. Its translation is CASSYSGTQTINTEAFF. The chain recombines TRBV7-8 with TRBJ1-1; a possible D gene is TRBD1 (6 bases). CDR1 and CDR2 (germline): SGHVS, FQNEAQ. CDR3 length: 17 amino acids. Trimming shortened V by 4 bases and J by 2 bases, and 20 bases separated the two germline ends.

V is TRBV6-2 or TRBV6-3 and J is TRBJ2-1, with D tentatively TRBD2 (5 bases). Trimming removed 6 bases at V and 10 bases at J, with 19 bases between. The CDR3 loop spans 14 amino acids. Germline CDR1 and CDR2: MNHEY and SVGEGT. CDR3 in amino acids: CASRMDSTPREQFF. The CDR3 DNA sequence: TGTGCCAGCAGGATGGACTCAACCCCTCGGGAGCAGTTCTTC.

This chain joins TRBV12-3 or TRBV12-4 and TRBJ2-2, with a tentative D call TRBD2 (6 bases). This CDR3 contains 13 residues. V lost 6 bases to trimming and J lost 7 bases, with 12 bases between them. CDR3 loop: CASSFQGGGELFF. The DNA of the CDR3 is TGTGCCAGCAGCTTCCAGGGAGGCGGGGAGCTGTTTTTT.